This is a list of T cell receptor beta chains from one sample in a study of cytomegalovirus exposure and HLA in healthy donors. TCRdb keeps only in-frame clones here, not all; method: immunoSEQ multiplex PCR. The table records around 190,000 clones, around 79% of them present only once. The sample taken for sequencing was PBMCs. The receptor set was obtained from a woman aged 25 to 39 in good health and CMV-seropositive. Each CDR3 is given with its conserved first and last residue. D genes are given only for firm matches. The size of a clone is reported for some rows only, either as once, few or many, or as a class for expanded clones.

cdr3_aa cdr3_nt j_call v_call clone_size d_call cdr3_length
CASRPGQGISNSPLHF TGTGCCAGCAGACCAGGACAGGGGATTAGCAATTCACCCCTCCACTTT TRBJ1-6 TRBV7-8 NA TRBD1 16
CASSVGEEKLFF TGTGCCAGCAGTGTCGGTGAGGAAAAACTGTTTTTT TRBJ1-4 TRBV6-1 few NA 12
CASSLVGGTDTQYF TGTGCCAGCAGCTTAGTCGGGGGCACAGATACGCAGTATTTT TRBJ2-3 TRBV13 NA NA 14
CASSIGVPGNTIYF TGTGCCAGTAGTATAGGAGTGCCTGGAAACACCATATATTTT TRBJ1-3 TRBV19 NA NA 14
CASSSFRGARPDTQYF TGTGCCAGCAGCTCTTTCCGGGGGGCGCGACCAGATACGCAGTATTTT TRBJ2-3 TRBV5-6 NA NA 16
CASSQAKRGVRGDEQFF TGTGCCAGCAGCCAAGCGAAAAGGGGCGTCAGGGGTGATGAGCAGTTCTTC TRBJ2-1 TRBV14 NA NA 17
CASSRQGGEQFF TGTGCCAGCAGTAGACAGGGTGGTGAGCAGTTCTTC TRBJ2-1 TRBV27 NA TRBD1 12
CSTSGRRNEQFF TGCAGTACTAGCGGGAGACGTAATGAGCAGTTCTTC TRBJ2-1 TRBV29-1 NA TRBD2 12
CASSYLRQGGSPLHF TGTGCCAGCAGTTACCTAAGACAGGGGGGATCACCCCTCCACTTT TRBJ1-6 TRBV6-5 NA TRBD1 15
CASSPPFQGQETQYF TGTGCCAGCTCACCACCCTTCCAGGGGCAAGAGACCCAGTACTTC TRBJ2-5 TRBV18 once NA 15
CASSHRSSTNEQFF TGTGCCAGCAGCCATAGATCTAGCACTAATGAGCAGTTCTTC TRBJ2-1 TRBV5-4 NA NA 14
CASSLVGVDSGNTIYF TGCGCCAGCAGCTTGGTCGGGGTGGACTCTGGAAACACCATATATTTT TRBJ1-3 TRBV5-1 once NA 16
CASSQGRLNSNQPQHF TGCGCCAGCAGCCAAGGCAGGCTCAATAGCAATCAGCCCCAGCATTTT TRBJ1-5 TRBV4-1 NA NA 16
CSVEGGPFSTGATNEKLFF TGCAGCGTTGAAGGGGGACCTTTTTCGACGGGAGCAACTAATGAAAAACTGTTTTTT TRBJ1-4 TRBV29-1 NA NA 19
CSSSSITGTVRQETQYF TGTTCCAGCAGCTCGATTACCGGGACAGTCCGGCAGGAGACCCAGTACTTC TRBJ2-5 TRBV7-9 NA TRBD1 17
CASGGEPGGSWDIQYF TGTGCTAGTGGTGGAGAACCCGGGGGTAGTTGGGACATTCAGTACTTC TRBJ2-4 TRBV12-5 NA NA 16
CASSPDISGGSIYEQYF TGCGCCAGCAGCCCAGACATTAGCGGGGGATCGATCTACGAGCAGTACTTC TRBJ2-7 TRBV4-3 NA TRBD2 17
CASSFGSEARAFF TGTGCCAGCAGCTTTGGTTCTGAGGCGAGAGCTTTCTTT TRBJ1-1 TRBV5-4 NA NA 13
CASSRGNYEQYF TGTGCCAGCAGTCGCGGAAACTACGAGCAGTACTTC TRBJ2-7 TRBV11-3 NA NA 12
CASSQFSRSRPAGTGLAFF TGCGCCAGCAGTCAATTTAGTCGGTCAAGGCCAGCCGGGACAGGGTTGGCTTTCTTT TRBJ1-1 TRBV23-1 NA TRBD1 19
CASSLTGDNEKLFF TGCGCCAGCAGCCTGACAGGGGATAATGAAAAACTGTTTTTT TRBJ1-4 TRBV5-1 few TRBD1 14
CASSRTGNYGYTF TGTGCCAGCAGCAGGACAGGGAACTATGGCTACACCTTC TRBJ1-2 TRBV5-4 NA TRBD1 13
CSSRQGMDYGYTF TGCAGCTCCCGGCAGGGTATGGACTATGGCTACACCTTC TRBJ1-2 TRBV29-1 few NA 13
CSVARGGRQETQYF TGCAGCGTTGCACGAGGGGGCCGCCAAGAGACCCAGTACTTC TRBJ2-5 TRBV29-1 NA TRBD1 14
CASNRKTGPRETQYF TGTGCCAGCAATAGAAAAACAGGGCCTCGGGAGACCCAGTACTTC TRBJ2-5 TRBV6-6 NA NA 15
CASSQEGGAISEQYF TGTGCCAGCAGCCAAGAAGGGGGGGCCATTTCCGAGCAGTACTTC TRBJ2-7 TRBV4-2 NA NA 15
CAWRVREGDTGELFF TGTGCCTGGAGGGTCCGGGAGGGAGACACCGGGGAGCTGTTTTTT TRBJ2-2 TRBV30 few TRBD2 15
CASSPMGTAVNTEAFF TGTGCCAGCTCACCAATGGGGACAGCCGTGAACACTGAAGCTTTCTTT TRBJ1-1 TRBV18 NA TRBD1 16
CASSHPPGQGDEQYF TGTGCCAGCAGCCATCCACCGGGACAGGGCGACGAGCAGTACTTC TRBJ2-7 TRBV6-6 once TRBD1 15
CASRPVPRGEQYF TGTGCCAGCCGTCCCGTCCCTAGGGGCGAGCAGTACTTC TRBJ2-7 TRBV6-5 NA NA 13
CASSERGQGKNEQYF TGTGCCAGCAGCGAGCGGGGACAGGGTAAGAACGAGCAGTACTTC TRBJ2-7 TRBV7-8 NA TRBD1 15
CASSGGISGANVLTF TGCGCCAGCAGCGGGGGGATCTCTGGGGCCAACGTCCTGACTTTC TRBJ2-6 TRBV5-1 once NA 15
CASSARTFTDTQYF TGTGCCAGCTCAGCTAGAACTTTCACAGATACGCAGTATTTT TRBJ2-3 TRBV18 NA NA 14
CASSSDRLGGYEQYF TGTGCCAGCAGCTCGGACAGACTTGGGGGTTACGAGCAGTACTTC TRBJ2-7 TRBV7-6 NA NA 15
CASSQLGGYEQFF TGCGCCAGCAGCCAGCTAGGGGGATATGAGCAGTTCTTC TRBJ2-1 TRBV4-3 NA NA 13
CASSQGTSWNYEQYF TGCGCCAGCAGCCAAGGGACTAGCTGGAACTACGAGCAGTACTTC TRBJ2-7 TRBV4-1 few TRBD2 15
CASSLEQGGYGYTF TGCGCCAGCAGCTTGGAACAGGGGGGCTATGGCTACACCTTC TRBJ1-2 TRBV5-1 NA TRBD1 14
CASSLYFRGGSTDTQYF TGTGCCAGCAGCCTATACTTTAGGGGAGGGAGCACAGATACGCAGTATTTT TRBJ2-3 TRBV14 once TRBD2 17
CASRVARVYGYTF TGTGCCAGCAGGGTGGCCAGGGTTTATGGCTACACCTTC TRBJ1-2 TRBV5-6 NA NA 13
CASSSGSVTEAFF TGTGCCAGCAGTTCCGGGAGTGTCACTGAAGCTTTCTTT TRBJ1-1 TRBV27 NA NA 13